A selection of T cell receptor beta chains follows, all from one sample in a study of blood T cells in healthy people across ages. TCRdb re-analysed the 5' RACE reads in MiXCR, keeping a single row per CDR3 protein. The profile shows around 900,000 distinct CDR3 sequences, about 28% of them singletons. The sequenced sample consisted of blood. Receptors were obtained from an elderly woman in good health. Each CDR3 is given with its conserved first and last residue.

TRBV19	TRBJ2-5	CASSMSAQETQDF
TRBV5-4	TRBJ2-5	CASSPRAGRGQETQYF
TRBV7-2	TRBJ1-5	CASSLYGDQPQHF
TRBV15	TRBJ2-3	CVTSRDANTDTQYF
TRBV5-4	TRBJ2-6	CASSLDRSGRPSGANVLTF
TRBV7-9	TRBJ2-6	CASSPLGPPGANVLTF
TRBV7-2	TRBJ1-3	CASTSGPHTLYGNTIYF
TRBV5-1	TRBJ2-1	CASSLMGDSAYNEQFF
TRBV12-3/TRBV12-4	TRBJ1-1	CASSPDRDKAFF
TRBV10-2	TRBJ2-5	CASSYQGYGQYF
TRBV7-9	TRBJ2-1	CASSPAIGTGEFF
TRBV6-2/TRBV6-3	TRBJ1-1	CASSFPPGRMNTEAFF
TRBV2	TRBJ1-5	CASSSPQGRKPQHF
TRBV5-1	TRBJ2-1	CASSNQAGAGDNEQFF
TRBV12-3/TRBV12-4	TRBJ2-5	CASSEASTEVPQYF
TRBV7-2	TRBJ2-7	CASSLAPWPDGYEQYF
TRBV20-1	TRBJ2-1	CSAISSGQGLIDEQFF
TRBV30	TRBJ2-5	CACNRGQVRETQYF
TRBV12-3/TRBV12-4	TRBJ1-5	CASSLTAGQPQHF
TRBV25-1	TRBJ2-3	CASSELGSGGSTDTQYF
TRBV7-9	TRBJ2-7	CASSLRGTTSGNEQYF
TRBV7-9	TRBJ1-2	CASSLDLRGYTF
TRBV6-2/TRBV6-3	TRBJ1-5	CASSTRDRGNQPQHF
TRBV19	TRBJ2-3	CASSTQRASTDTQYF
TRBV6-6	TRBJ1-5	CASSTINDQPQHF
TRBV28	TRBJ2-7	CASSVTGVVSYEQYF
TRBV3-1	TRBJ2-4	CASSQASGTGGNIQYF
TRBV20-1	TRBJ1-2	CSAQDRENGYTF
TRBV9	TRBJ1-1	CASSVVTFGNTEAFF
TRBV9	TRBJ2-3	CASSVEPRQSKDTQYF
TRBV2	TRBJ2-2	CASRLAGGTGELFF
TRBV20-1	TRBJ2-3	CSAREDRSGGDTQYF
TRBV20-1	TRBJ2-3	CSASKGLGTDTQYF
TRBV5-6	TRBJ1-5	CASGVTGEVYQPQHF
TRBV11-2	TRBJ1-6	CASSLGQGDRNSPLHF
TRBV18	TRBJ2-5	CASSPGHSQETQYF
TRBV30	TRBJ1-2	CAWSPTVAFRNTF
TRBV12-3/TRBV12-4	TRBJ2-4	CASRPPGGLKNIQYF
TRBV7-9	TRBJ2-5	CASSSTGLARGRGETQYF
TRBV7-9	TRBJ2-3	CASSFLSWTDTQYF
TRBV10-3	TRBJ2-3	CAISRGDTQYF
TRBV25-1	TRBJ1-2	CASSEYNPPSYTF
TRBV20-1	TRBJ2-3	CSARKRTGGTDTQYF
TRBV11-3	TRBJ1-1	CASSLVSGNSAFF
TRBV11-2	TRBJ2-5	CASTPYSQGGQTQYF
TRBV12-3/TRBV12-4	TRBJ1-4	CASSFSQDRAEKLFF
TRBV6-5	TRBJ2-1	CASSNGQGGEFF
TRBV7-6	TRBJ2-1	CASSSQPGLDNEQFF
TRBV11-3	TRBJ2-3	CASSALGAQYF
TRBV7-2	TRBJ2-3	CASSTRDGRDTQYF